This T cell receptor (beta chain) was documented in a study of blood T cells in healthy people across ages. The use of a sample-barcoded 5' primer and a J-beta primer mix characterized a second PCR of roughly 6 to 11 cycles. TCRdb re-called the 5' RACE reads through MiXCR, storing one row per CDR3 protein. The table includes roughly 500,000 distinct CDR3 sequences, 25% to 30% detected once. Germline CDR1 SGHRS, CDR2 YFSETQ. The CDR3 consists of 17 residues. Trimming at V came to 4 bases and at J to 0 bases, leaving 10 bases not matched to a gene. The J gene is TRBJ1-2, the V gene TRBV5-1; 9 bases map to TRBD1. Sample: blood. This receptor was obtained from a woman in her sixties or seventies in good health. In DNA, the CDR3 is TGCGCCAGCAGCCTGGGACAGGGTTGGACCACTAACTATGGCTACACCTTC. Protein product: CASSLGQGWTTNYGYTF. The whole variable domain, remainder taken from reference TRBV5-1 and TRBJ1-2, is KAGVTQTPRYLIKTRGQQVTLSCSPISGHRSVSWYQQTPGQGLQFLFEYFSETQRNKGNFPGRFSGRQFSNSRSEMNVSTLELGDSALYLCASSLGQGWTTNYGYTFGSGTRLTVV.